This entry features one TCR beta chain sequence. Sequencing was performed with immunoSEQ multiplex PCR; in TCRdb, only in-frame clones are kept and a portion is missing. This sample has approximately 180,000 clones, with approximately 82% found just once. Donors in Cohort 3 counted as recovered after two negative PCRs, clearance, or symptom resolution. The data originate from a study of blood T cell repertoires in COVID-19. Study at large: Samples of COVID-19 (acute and convalescent) were obtained from the United States, Italy and Spain.

The CDR3 is made up of 13 amino acids. The V gene end was trimmed by 3 bases and the J gene end by 9 bases; junction bases not matched to a gene: 2. CDR1 and CDR2 (germline): SGHRS, YFSETQ. V usage is TRBV5-1 and J usage is TRBJ2-7; 14 bases agree with TRBD2. The material sequenced was PBMCs or T cells enriched from blood (not recorded which). The clonotype was recovered from a woman between 50 and 59 years old who had recovered from COVID-19. CDR3 nucleotide sequence: TGCGCCAGCAGCTCGACTAGCGGGAGGGCGCAGTACTTC. It translates to CASSSTSGRAQYF.